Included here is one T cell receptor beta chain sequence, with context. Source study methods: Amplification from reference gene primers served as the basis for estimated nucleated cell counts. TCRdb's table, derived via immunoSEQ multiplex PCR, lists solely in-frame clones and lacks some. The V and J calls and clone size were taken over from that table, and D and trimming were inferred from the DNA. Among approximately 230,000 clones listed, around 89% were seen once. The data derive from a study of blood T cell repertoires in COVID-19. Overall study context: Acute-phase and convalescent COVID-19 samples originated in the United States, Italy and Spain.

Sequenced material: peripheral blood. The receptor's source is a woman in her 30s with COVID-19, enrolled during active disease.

CDR3 bases: TGTGCCAGCAGTCCCTCCCTGGGAGCGCGCACAGATACGCAGTATTTT. It translates to CASSPSLGARTDTQYF. The rearrangement links TRBV28 to TRBJ2-3, with TRBD2 as a possible D gene (5 bases). The CDR3 runs 16 residues. The germline V gene has CDR1 MDHEN and CDR2 SYDVKM. V was trimmed by 5 bases and J by 1 base, leaving 16 bases between them.